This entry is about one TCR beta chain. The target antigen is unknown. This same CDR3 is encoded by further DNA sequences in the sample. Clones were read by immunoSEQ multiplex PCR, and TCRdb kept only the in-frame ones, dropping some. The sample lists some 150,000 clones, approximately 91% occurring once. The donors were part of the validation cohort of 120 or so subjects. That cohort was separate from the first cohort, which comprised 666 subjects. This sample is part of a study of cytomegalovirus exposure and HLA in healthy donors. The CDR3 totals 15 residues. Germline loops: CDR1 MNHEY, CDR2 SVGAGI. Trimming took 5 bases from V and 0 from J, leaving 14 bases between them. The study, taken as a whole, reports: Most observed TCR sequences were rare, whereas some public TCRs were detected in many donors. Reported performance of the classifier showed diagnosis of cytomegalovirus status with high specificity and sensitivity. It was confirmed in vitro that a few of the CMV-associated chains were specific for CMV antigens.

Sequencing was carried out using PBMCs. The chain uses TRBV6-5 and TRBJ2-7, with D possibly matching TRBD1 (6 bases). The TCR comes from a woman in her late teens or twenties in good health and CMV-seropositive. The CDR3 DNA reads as TGTGCCAGCAGTCCGCAGGGGCCCAGCTCCTACGAGCAGTACTTC. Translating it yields CASSPQGPSSYEQYF.